This T cell receptor beta chain derives from a study of blood T cell repertoires in COVID-19. Study summary: The cDNA or gDNA used as material had been derived from T cells, B-cell-depleted T cells, or PBMCs.

Clones were sequenced by immunoSEQ multiplex PCR, and TCRdb holds only the in-frame ones, with some missing. This table has approximately 220,000 clones, about four fifths appearing once. CDR3 length: 14 residues. The germline gives CDR1 LNHDA, CDR2 SQIVND (reference sequence). V was pared by 4 bases and J by 9 bases, with 13 bases between. The table lists this clone with a count of one. Exposed participants came across a COVID-19 case within 2 weeks before study entry. The genes are TRBV19 and TRBJ1-6; D not resolved. The sample comprised PBMCs or T cells enriched from blood (not recorded which). The clonotype was recovered from a woman aged 50 to 65 who had been exposed to COVID-19. Here the CDR3 reads CASSNPNGVSPLHF. CDR3 nucleotides: TGTGCCAGTAGTAACCCAAATGGAGTTTCACCCCTCCACTTT.